Sequencing of this T cell receptor beta chain was carried out in a study of T cells in narcolepsy. Study-level points and caveats: Reportedly, autoreactive clonotypes were serially detected in patients' blood but not controls'. Autoreactive HCRT-specific and TRIB2-specific clonotypes were marked in same-patient CSF-versus-blood CD4+ comparisons.

The V gene's germline CDR1 is SGHDT and CDR2 YYEEEE. CDR3 length: 16 amino acids. V lost 4 bases to trimming and J lost 1 base, with 17 bases between them. This clone occurred once. Its matching antigen is unknown. Libraries were prepared by immunoSEQ multiplex PCR; TCRdb keeps only in-frame clonotypes and omits some of them. The repertoire has approximately 30,000 clones, about 80% of them found once; the top ten carry 3% to 4%. This receptor was taken from a human donor with narcolepsy. The rearrangement links TRBV5-6 to TRBJ2-5, with a weak D call TRBD1 (5 bases). The specimen sequenced was CD45RA- memory CD4+ T cells from PBMCs. The CDR3 region is CASSPLILGAQETQYF. CDR3 bases: TGTGCCAGCAGCCCGTTGATTTTAGGGGCCCAAGAGACCCAGTACTTC. Full variable domain (rest looked up from reference TRBV5-6 and TRBJ2-5): DAGVTQSPTHLIKTRGQQVTLRCSPKSGHDTVSWYQQALGQGPQFIFQYYEEEERQRGNFPDRFSGHQFPNYSSELNVNALLLGDSALYLCASSPLILGAQETQYFGPGTRLLVL.